The next 18 T cell receptor beta chains were all read from a single sample in a study of T cell repertoires in cytomegalovirus infection. TCRdb processed the reads anew with MiXCR; each CDR3 protein has one entry. The sample lists a few hundred thousand distinct CDR3 sequences, 15% to 20% occurring once. The material sequenced was PBMCs. The receptors stem from a human donor in good health (CMV status not recorded). Some clones in this sample may be carry-over from other donors' samples.

This clonotype was observed a handful of times. The chain is built from TRBV7-9 and TRBJ2-1, with D possibly being TRBD2 (5 bases). V was cut by 3 bases and J by 10 bases, with 19 bases left in between. CDR3 length equals 15 residues. Germline V lookup: CDR1 SEHNR, CDR2 FQNEAQ (reference sequence). For the CDR3, the DNA is TGTGCCAGCAGCTTTGCGGGCAGCGACGACGGGGAGCAGTTCTTC. This codes for CASSFAGSDDGEQFF.

This clonotype has a handful of counts. The V call is TRBV11-2, the J call TRBJ2-3; D perhaps matches TRBD2 (6 bases). The V gene lost 1 base and the J gene lost 2 bases, with 16 bases spanning the gap. Germline V gene lookup returns CDR1 SGHAT and CDR2 FQNNGV. This CDR3 region has 17 residues. CDR3 nucleotide sequence: TGTGCCAGCAGCTTAGGGGCCCTGGGCGGGGCCACAGATACGCAGTATTTT. Amino acids: CASSLGALGGATDTQYF.

This clonotype was seen ten or more times. The chain carries TRBV6-2 or TRBV6-3 and TRBJ2-1; a weak D match, TRBD1 (6 bases). This CDR3 contains 16 residues. Looked up from germline, CDR1 is MNHEY and CDR2 is SVGEGT. Trimming pared 6 bases from V and 3 bases from J, leaving 18 bases between. The CDR3 reads CASSQGSGPGYNEQFF. Here the CDR3 DNA reads TGTGCCAGCAGCCAGGGGTCAGGGCCGGGCTACAATGAGCAGTTCTTC.

The genes are TRBV29-1 and TRBJ1-1; maybe TRBD1 (5 bases). From germline, CDR1 is SQVTM and CDR2 ANQGSEA. The CDR3 is 11 amino acids. V lost 6 bases, J lost 4 bases, and 9 bases lay in between. DNA of the CDR3: TGCAGCGTGGGACGGTCCACTGAAGCTTTCTTT. Translating it yields CSVGRSTEAFF.

This clonotype was found many times. The chain has TRBV6-1 and TRBJ1-1, with a tentative D call TRBD1 (5 bases). V lost 2 bases to trimming and J lost 0 bases, with 10 bases between them. This CDR3 region has 15 residues. The germline V gene encodes CDR1 MNHNS and CDR2 SASEGT. The CDR3 nucleotides are TGTGCCAGCAGTGAAAATAGACAGATGAACACTGAAGCTTTCTTT. Translation: CASSENRQMNTEAFF.

There are many counts of this clonotype. This chain joins TRBV5-6 and TRBJ1-2; D unresolved. CDR3 length: 12 residues. Germline values: CDR1 SGHDT, CDR2 YYEEEE. The V end was cut by 8 bases, the J end by 4 bases, with 12 bases between. The CDR3: CASSTRVYGYTF. The DNA for the CDR3 is TGTGCCAGTTCGACTCGTGTCTATGGCTACACCTTC.

This clonotype was observed at least ten times. The V gene is TRBV11-3, the J gene TRBJ2-7; the match to TRBD1 covers 11 bases. The CDR3 runs to 14 residues. The trim removed 5 bases at V and 2 bases at J, leaving 2 bases unmatched. Germline loops: CDR1 SGHNT, CDR2 YENEEA. The CDR3: CASSAGQGAYEQYF. The CDR3 DNA is TGTGCCAGCAGCGCGGGACAGGGGGCCTACGAGCAGTACTTC.

This clonotype was picked up many times. The chain links TRBV7-3 to TRBJ2-5, with 9 bases aligning to TRBD1. This CDR3 is 17 amino acids long. Germline lookup yields CDR1 SGHTA and CDR2 FQGTGA. V lost 0 bases to trimming and J lost 7 bases; unmatched junction nucleotides: 12. Written as DNA, the CDR3 is TGTGCCAGCAGCTTAACAGGACAGGGGACCCTCCTAGGGACCCAGTACTTC. This gives the protein CASSLTGQGTLLGTQYF.

This clonotype appeared a few times. The rearrangement uses TRBV28 and TRBJ1-4; D gene unclear. Trimming left V 2 bases short and J 3 bases short, with 13 bases between. Germline V gives CDR1 MDHEN, CDR2 SYDVKM. This CDR3 comprises 16 residues. The CDR3 here is CASSLDKGAANEKLFF. The CDR3 region has the DNA TGTGCCAGCAGTTTAGACAAGGGTGCAGCTAATGAAAAACTGTTTTTT.

A few counts support this clonotype. The V gene is TRBV28, the J gene TRBJ2-1; perhaps TRBD1 as D (6 bases). The CDR3 length is 12 residues. Germline V gene lookup returns CDR1 MDHEN and CDR2 SYDVKM. V lost 8 bases to trimming and J lost 5 bases, with 10 bases between them. For the CDR3, the DNA is TGTGCCAGCGGGGGCACCCACAATGAGCAGTTCTTC. Its translation: CASGGTHNEQFF.

This clonotype was observed many times. V gene TRBV7-2 combines with J gene TRBJ2-7; TRBD1 matches 7 bases. The CDR3 runs 13 residues. Germline V gives CDR1 SGHTA, CDR2 FQGNSA. V lost 4 bases to trimming and J lost 2 bases; unmatched junction nucleotides: 2. CDR3 bases: TGTGCCAGCAGCTCGGACAGGACCTACGAGCAGTACTTC. Protein: CASSSDRTYEQYF.

The chain uses TRBV7-2 and TRBJ2-1; 11 bases match TRBD2. V lost 3 bases, J lost 4 bases, and 5 bases stayed unmatched. CDR1 and CDR2 from the germline V gene are SGHTA and FQGNSA. CDR3 length: 16 residues. CDR3 amino acids: CASSFRASGGYNEQFF. Written as DNA, the CDR3 is TGTGCCAGCAGCTTTAGAGCTAGCGGGGGGTACAATGAGCAGTTCTTC. The whole variable domain, remainder taken from reference TRBV7-2 and TRBJ2-1, is GAGVSQSPSNKVTEKGKDVELRCDPISGHTALYWYRQSLGQGLEFLIYFQGNSAPDKSGLPSDRFSAERTGGSVSTLTIQRTQQEDSAVYLCASSFRASGGYNEQFFGPGTRLTVL.

This clonotype was detected ten times or more. CDR3 in amino acids: CASRAGTGSNQPQHF. CDR3 sequence (DNA): TGTGCCAGCAGAGCCGGGACAGGGAGCAATCAGCCCCAGCATTTT. The chain couples TRBV12-3 or TRBV12-4 to TRBJ1-5; TRBD1 matches 9 bases. Trimming at V came to 6 bases and at J to 1 base, leaving 4 bases not matched to a gene. The CDR3 loop spans 15 amino acids.

In this sample, this clonotype turned up many times. The V and J genes are TRBV7-2 and TRBJ2-3; 12 bases agree with TRBD2. The CDR3 is 20 amino acids. The V gene's germline CDR1 is SGHTA and CDR2 FQGNSA. The V segment lost 2 bases and the J segment 5 bases; nucleotides outside the gene matches: 17. CDR3 DNA sequence: TGTGCCAGCAGCTTAATCGCAAGGGCTAGCGGGGGGGCCTGGGGAGATACGCAGTATTTT. This gives the protein CASSLIARASGGAWGDTQYF.

This clonotype was seen more than once but under ten times. J is TRBJ2-5 and V is TRBV11-1; 7 positions match TRBD1. The CDR3 covers 13 residues. Germline loops: CDR1 SGHAT, CDR2 FQDESV (reference sequence). J gave up 3 bases and V 6 bases, and 4 bases lay outside the gene matches. CDR3 in amino acids: CASRAGTEETQYF. In DNA, the CDR3 is TGTGCCAGCAGAGCCGGGACAGAAGAGACCCAGTACTTC.

With respect to this clonotype: A much larger clone lies a single base off, so this may be a read error. V and J are TRBV7-6 and TRBJ1-6, with 10 bases identical to TRBD1. Germline CDR1 SGHVS, CDR2 FNYEAQ. The CDR3 is made up of 17 amino acids. In DNA, the CDR3 is TGTGCCTGCAGCCCAACGACCGGGACAGGGGTAATGTCACCCCTCCACTTT. Protein product: CACSPTTGTGVMSPLHF.

This clonotype was observed many times. The chain employs TRBV7-2 and TRBJ2-2; D is ambiguous. V was clipped by 8 bases and J by 7 bases, with 20 bases between them. The length of the CDR3 is 15 residues. Germline CDR1 is SGHTA and CDR2 is FQGNSA. Here the CDR3 reads CASGLESLNGGELFF. The CDR3 region has the DNA TGTGCCAGCGGTTTGGAAAGCCTCAACGGCGGGGAGCTGTTTTTT.

J is TRBJ2-1 and V is TRBV20-1; D is possibly TRBD2 (5 bases). Germline values: CDR1 DFQATT, CDR2 SNEGSKA (reference sequence). Deletions cut 2 bases from V and 8 bases from J, with 25 bases between. This CDR3 contains 17 residues. The CDR3 coding sequence is TGCAGTGCTAGAATAGGTCCAGGCCGGGGATCGAGGGATGAGCAGTTCTTC. Its protein is CSARIGPGRGSRDEQFF.